This passage covers 13 T cell receptor beta chains from one sample sequenced in a study of blood T cell repertoires in COVID-19. Assay used: immunoSEQ multiplex PCR; TCRdb lists only in-frame clones, some missing. Among about 210,000 clones listed, about 87% were seen once. Input material: peripheral blood. Receptors were obtained from a man in his 70s with acute or convalescent COVID-19.

This sequence joins TRBV6-1 and TRBJ1-5; 9 positions match TRBD1. CDR1 and CDR2 from the germline V gene are MNHNS and SASEGT. V trimming: 4 bases; J trimming: 1 base; junction bases outside the gene matches: 5. The CDR3 sequence is 16 residues long. CDR3 coding DNA: TGTGCCAGCAGTGTAACGGGACAGGGAAGCAATCAGCCCCAGCATTTT. It is translated as CASSVTGQGSNQPQHF.

This clone came up once. CDR3 sequence: CASGPGSCPYGYTF. The CDR3 coding sequence is TGTGCCAGCGGTCCAGGGTCGTGTCCCTATGGCTACACCTTC. The chain recombines TRBV21-1 with TRBJ1-2; TRBD1 is taken as the D call from the table, unchecked against the DNA. TRBV21-1 is tagged as a pseudogene. The CDR3 runs 14 residues.

V usage is TRBV28 and J usage is TRBJ2-3, with a weak D call TRBD1 (7 bases). This CDR3 comprises 16 residues. Per germline, CDR1 MDHEN and CDR2 SYDVKM. The V end was cut by 7 bases, the J end by 2 bases, with 19 bases between. The CDR3 coding sequence is TGTGCCAGCATCTTTGCTGGCGGGACAGCCACAGATACGCAGTATTTT. Translated, it gives CASIFAGGTATDTQYF.

This sequence joins TRBV29-1 and TRBJ1-2; D might be TRBD1 (5 bases). Looked up from germline, CDR1 is SQVTM and CDR2 is ANQGSEA. CDR3 length equals 13 residues. Deletions cut 1 base from V and 4 bases from J, with 10 bases between. The CDR3 loop reads CSVEGWQGYGYTF. DNA for the CDR3: TGCAGCGTTGAAGGTTGGCAGGGCTATGGCTACACCTTC.

The chain links TRBV12-5 to TRBJ2-7; 10 bases agree with TRBD2. Germline V gene data show CDR1 as LGHNT and CDR2 as FRNRAP. J gave up 0 bases and V 4 bases, and 6 bases lay outside the gene matches. This CDR3 spans 16 amino acids. This chain's CDR3 is CASGSQGTSDSYEQYF. The CDR3 DNA follows: TGTGCTAGTGGTTCCCAAGGGACTAGCGACTCCTACGAGCAGTACTTC.

The chain employs TRBV29-1 and TRBJ1-1; 8 nucleotides line up with TRBD1. CDR3 length equals 13 residues. The V gene end was trimmed by 6 bases and the J gene end by 1 base; junction bases not matched to a gene: 4. CDR1 is SQVTM, CDR2 ANQGSEA, per germline. The CDR3 is CSVTTGANTEAFF. The CDR3, as DNA: TGCAGCGTAACGACAGGGGCGAACACTGAAGCTTTCTTT.

J is TRBJ1-5 and V is TRBV2; TRBD1 matches at 7 bases. V lost 0 bases, J lost 7 bases, and 6 bases stayed unmatched. The CDR3 covers 15 residues. The V gene's germline CDR1 is SNHLY and CDR2 FYNNEI. The chain's CDR3 is CASSEANRGRQPQHF. Here the CDR3 DNA reads TGTGCCAGCAGTGAAGCTAACAGGGGCAGACAGCCCCAGCATTTT.

DNA of the CDR3: TGTGCCAGCAGGAGGGTGGGAAACACCATATATTTT. Amino acid sequence: CASRRVGNTIYF. The V and J genes are TRBV2 and TRBJ1-3, with unresolved D. V lost 6 bases and J 4 bases, leaving 7 bases between the germline ends. Germline loops: CDR1 SNHLY, CDR2 FYNNEI. This CDR3 contains 12 residues. The entire variable domain, with the rest obtained from reference TRBV2 and TRBJ1-3, is as follows: EPEVTQTPSHQVTQMGQEVILRCVPISNHLYFYWYRQILGQKVEFLVSFYNNEISEKSEIFDDQFSVERPDGSNFTLKIRSTKLEDSAMYFCASRRVGNTIYFGEGSWLTVV.

The gene calls are TRBV6-5 and TRBJ1-2; the D gene is possibly TRBD1 (5 bases). Per the germline V gene, CDR1 is MNHEY and CDR2 is SVGAGI. This CDR3 has 15 residues. V was trimmed by 2 bases and J by 5 bases, leaving 15 bases between them. In DNA form, the CDR3 reads TGTGCCAGCAGTTACGGCGGGGCTGGGATTTATGGCTACACCTTC. Translated: CASSYGGAGIYGYTF.

V usage is TRBV29-1 and J usage is TRBJ2-3; 10 bases line up with TRBD2. Looked up from germline, CDR1 is SQVTM and CDR2 is ANQGSEA. V gave up 6 bases and J gave up 6 bases; unmatched junction bases: 18. The CDR3 length is 17 residues. The CDR3 bases are TGCAGCGTCCGGGGACTAGCGAGCATTCGGCGCGGGGATACGCAGTATTTT. This sequence encodes CSVRGLASIRRGDTQYF.

This chain links TRBV6-2 or TRBV6-3 with TRBJ1-1; the D gene is possibly TRBD1 (6 bases). Germline values: CDR1 MNHEY, CDR2 SVGEGT. This CDR3 contains 13 residues. V was trimmed by 2 bases and J by 9 bases, leaving 13 bases between them. CDR3 amino acids: CASSYAGTPKAFF. In nucleotides, the CDR3 is TGTGCCAGCAGTTACGCCGGGACACCTAAAGCTTTCTTT.

The chain recombines TRBV5-1 with TRBJ1-1; perhaps TRBD1 as D (6 bases). This CDR3 has 14 residues. Looked up from germline, CDR1 is SGHRS and CDR2 is YFSETQ. Trimming cost V 4 bases and J 1 base, with 11 bases left between them. The CDR3 loop reads CASSPDRPNTEAFF. The CDR3 nucleotides are TGCGCCAGCAGCCCTGACAGGCCGAACACTGAAGCTTTCTTT.

J is TRBJ2-5 and V is TRBV5-6; tentatively, D is TRBD2 (6 bases). Trimming shortened V by 4 bases and J by 1 base, and 17 bases separated the two germline ends. The CDR3 has 16 amino acids. The germline CDR1 and CDR2 sequences are SGHDT and YYEEEE. The CDR3 region has the DNA TGTGCCAGCAGCCCCCAGGCGGGGCGCCGCCAAGAGACCCAGTACTTC. It is translated as CASSPQAGRRQETQYF.